Below, 18 T cell receptor beta chains from the same sample are listed, as sequenced in a study of blood T cell repertoires in COVID-19. The assay was immunoSEQ multiplex PCR, and TCRdb's table has in-frame clones only and misses some. The sample consists of fewer than 350,000 clones, roughly 88% of them appearing once. Sequenced sample: peripheral blood. These receptors all come from a man in his late teens or twenties with active or convalescent COVID-19.

The genes are TRBV19 and TRBJ2-5; 14 bases match TRBD2. This CDR3 spans 17 amino acids. The V gene's germline CDR1 is LNHDA and CDR2 SQIVND (reference sequence). V dropped 6 bases and J dropped 0; count of bases not matched to a gene: 6. CDR3 loop: CASSGLAGGLHQETQYF. For the CDR3, the DNA is TGTGCCAGTAGCGGACTAGCGGGGGGCCTCCACCAAGAGACCCAGTACTTC.

The chain combines TRBV12-5 with TRBJ1-1; D perhaps matches TRBD1 (6 bases). Trimming stripped 5 bases from V and 5 bases from J, with 12 bases between. The CDR3 is 13 residues long. Germline-derived CDR1 and CDR2 are LGHNT and FRNRAP. The CDR3 DNA is TGTGCTAGTGGTAGACCGAGGGGGACTGAAGCTTTCTTT. It specifies CASGRPRGTEAFF. Filled out from reference TRBV12-5 and TRBJ1-1, the complete variable domain reads DARVTQTPRHKVTEMGQEVTMRCQPILGHNTVFWYRQTMMQGLELLAYFRNRAPLDDSGMPKDRFSAEMPDATLATLKIQPSEPRDSAVYFCASGRPRGTEAFFGQGTRLTVV.

J is TRBJ1-6 and V is TRBV3-1 (or the pseudogene TRBV3-2), with TRBD1 matching 10 bases. The CDR3 totals 17 residues. Trimming took 2 bases from V and 3 from J; bases not matched to a gene: 4. Looked up from germline, CDR1 is LGHDT and CDR2 is YNNKEL (reference sequence). The CDR3 loop reads CASSQSGTGVYNSPLHF. As DNA, the CDR3 is TGTGCCAGCAGCCAAAGTGGGACAGGGGTCTATAATTCACCCCTCCACTTT.

The J gene is TRBJ1-1, the V gene TRBV6-5; TRBD1 matches 9 bases. The CDR3 has 14 amino acids. Germline values: CDR1 MNHEY, CDR2 SVGAGI. V shed 5 bases, J shed 4 bases, and the junction held 5 bases outside the gene matches. The CDR3 spells CASSPTGGVTEAFF. CDR3 bases: TGTGCCAGCAGTCCAACAGGGGGCGTCACTGAAGCTTTCTTT.

The chain carries TRBV7-9 and TRBJ2-7; 8 bases match TRBD1. With V trimmed by 4 bases and J by 9 bases, 5 bases remained unmatched. Per the germline V gene, CDR1 is SEHNR and CDR2 is FQNEAQ (reference sequence). This CDR3 comprises 12 residues. The DNA for the CDR3 is TGTGCCAGCAGCTCCCAGGGGGCAGGGCAGTACTTC. Protein product: CASSSQGAGQYF.

The V and J genes are TRBV6-5 and TRBJ1-6, with TRBD1 identical over 9 bases. The CDR3 contains 16 residues. With V trimmed by 2 bases and J by 7 bases, 6 bases remained unmatched. The germline V gene has CDR1 MNHEY and CDR2 SVGAGI. The CDR3 bases are TGTGCCAGCAGTTACCCATTGGACAGGGGAAATTCACCCCTCCACTTT. Residues: CASSYPLDRGNSPLHF.

The chain couples TRBV10-3 to TRBJ1-1; no firm D call. CDR1 is ENHRY, CDR2 SYGVKD, per germline. This CDR3 is built from 16 residues. Trimming pared 6 bases from V and 3 bases from J, leaving 20 bases between. This CDR3 is CAIRGDLGGTDTEAFF. The DNA of the CDR3 is TGTGCCATCAGGGGAGATCTAGGAGGAACTGACACTGAAGCTTTCTTT.

The gene calls are TRBV7-2 and TRBJ2-7; TRBD2 matches at 7 bases. The germline gives CDR1 SGHTA, CDR2 FQGNSA. This CDR3 comprises 14 residues. Germline trimming cut 5 bases from V and 0 bases from J; bases unmatched to any gene: 4. CDR3 in DNA: TGTGCCAGCAGCCCCGGGAGGCTCTCCTACGAGCAGTACTTC. This sequence encodes CASSPGRLSYEQYF.

The rearrangement links TRBV9 to TRBJ1-3; no firm D call. The length of the CDR3 is 12 residues. Trimming took 4 bases from V and 2 from J, leaving 4 bases between them. CDR1 and CDR2 from the germline V gene are SGDLS and YYNGEE. The CDR3 is CASSSPGNTIYF. In DNA, the CDR3 is TGTGCCAGCAGCTCTCCTGGAAACACCATATATTTT.

The chain is built from TRBV5-4 and TRBJ2-7; TRBD1 matches at 9 bases. Germline CDR1 SGHNT, CDR2 YYREEE (reference sequence). This CDR3 region has 15 residues. Germline trimming cut 0 bases from V and 3 bases from J; bases unmatched to any gene: 4. The CDR3 here is CASSLGPGQGYEQYF. CDR3 bases: TGTGCCAGCAGCTTGGGGCCGGGACAGGGCTACGAGCAGTACTTC. Supplemented by reference TRBV5-4 and TRBJ2-7, the full variable domain reads ETGVTQSPTHLIKTRGQQVTLRCSSQSGHNTVSWYQQALGQGPQFIFQYYREEENGRGNFPPRFSGLQFPNYSSELNVNALELDDSALYLCASSLGPGQGYEQYFGPGTRLTVT.

This clone was counted once. The V and J genes are TRBV4-1 and TRBJ1-3; possibly TRBD1 for D (5 bases). The CDR3 covers 17 residues. V dropped 3 bases and J dropped 0 bases, with 15 bases sitting between them. Germline V gene data show CDR1 as MGHRA and CDR2 as YSYEKL. The CDR3 DNA is TGCGCCAGCAGCCAGGTGGTCCAGGGCCTCTCTGGAAACACCATATATTTT. As protein: CASSQVVQGLSGNTIYF.

J is TRBJ1-1 and V is TRBV2; possible D gene TRBD1, 6 bases. Germline V gene lookup returns CDR1 SNHLY and CDR2 FYNNEI. Trimming stripped 3 bases from V and 8 bases from J, with 13 bases between. This CDR3 has 13 amino acids. CDR3 DNA sequence: TGTGCCAGCAGTGAGGGCAGGGGTGTAGAAGCTTTCTTT. Its protein product is CASSEGRGVEAFF. Using reference TRBV2 and TRBJ1-1 for the parts outside the CDR3, the full variable domain is EPEVTQTPSHQVTQMGQEVILRCVPISNHLYFYWYRQILGQKVEFLVSFYNNEISEKSEIFDDQFSVERPDGSNFTLKIRSTKLEDSAMYFCASSEGRGVEAFFGQGTRLTVV.

The table lists this clone with a count of one. CDR3 DNA sequence: TGTGCCATCAGTCTGGAGAACGAGCAGTACTTC. Residues: CAISLENEQYF. The rearrangement uses TRBV10-3 and TRBJ2-7; D is unresolved. Germline values: CDR1 ENHRY, CDR2 SYGVKD. Trimming cost V 5 bases and J 5 bases, with 7 bases left between them. This CDR3 region has 11 residues.

This clone was counted a few times. This sequence joins TRBV7-9 and TRBJ2-7, with D perhaps matching TRBD2 (6 bases). The CDR3 runs to 15 residues. Per the germline V gene, CDR1 is SEHNR and CDR2 is FQNEAQ (reference sequence). The V gene lost 5 bases and the J gene lost 2 bases, with 16 bases spanning the gap. The CDR3 coding sequence is TGTGCCAGCAGCCCCTCGGGGACTGCTGCCTACGAGCAGTACTTC. Encoded protein: CASSPSGTAAYEQYF.

The chain links TRBV14 to TRBJ2-1; maybe TRBD2 (5 bases). Germline assignment: CDR1 SGHDN and CDR2 FVKESK. The CDR3 has 13 amino acids. V was cut by 4 bases and J by 7 bases, with 11 bases left in between. For the CDR3, the DNA is TGTGCCAGCAGCCTTTCTTTAGCGAATGAGCAGTTCTTC. Translating gives CASSLSLANEQFF. Full variable domain (missing parts from reference TRBV14 and TRBJ2-1): EAGVTQFPSHSVIEKGQTVTLRCDPISGHDNLYWYRRVMGKEIKFLLHFVKESKQDESGMPNNRFLAERTGGTYSTLKVQPAELEDSGVYFCASSLSLANEQFFGPGTRLTVL.

V gene TRBV18 combines with J gene TRBJ1-4; a possible D gene is TRBD1 (5 bases). Trimming took 2 bases from V and 0 from J, leaving 7 bases between them. This CDR3 region has 15 residues. Germline CDR1 and CDR2: KGHSH and LQKENI. CDR3 region: CASSPRGATNEKLFF. CDR3 DNA sequence: TGTGCCAGCTCACCAAGGGGTGCAACTAATGAAAAACTGTTTTTT.

CDR3 sequence (DNA): TGTGCCAGCAGCGCAATACAGGGGAAACCCTACGAGCAGTACTTC. Protein sequence: CASSAIQGKPYEQYF. V usage is TRBV11-2 and J usage is TRBJ2-7; 7 bases agree with TRBD1. The germline CDR1 and CDR2 sequences are SGHAT and FQNNGV. V was clipped by 5 bases and J by 2 bases; unmatched bases: 9. The CDR3 runs 15 residues.

CDR3 DNA sequence: TGTGCCAGCAGCCAGGACGGACTTGTGCCTCTTGGGGCCAACGTCCTGACTTTC. Encoded protein: CASSQDGLVPLGANVLTF. The J gene is TRBJ2-6, the V gene TRBV3-1 (or the pseudogene TRBV3-2), with D possibly being TRBD2 (5 bases). The germline V gene has CDR1 LGHDT and CDR2 YNNKEL (reference sequence). This CDR3 is built from 18 residues. Trimming removed 3 bases from V and 3 bases from J, with 18 bases in between.